These T cell receptor beta chains were read from a single sample in a study of blood T cell repertoires in COVID-19. Clones were sequenced by immunoSEQ multiplex PCR, and TCRdb holds only the in-frame ones, with some missing. Of about 83,000 clones in the sample, roughly 87% were seen once. Input material: peripheral blood. The receptors were gathered from a man in his sixties with acute or convalescent COVID-19. Both conserved end residues are trimmed from each CDR3. Size is stated for part of the rows, as once, few or many counts, or as a class when the clone is expanded.

>TRBJ2-5|TRBV4-1|.
ASSHSGTGEETQY
>TRBJ2-3|TRBV24-1|few
ATRSGTESTDTQY
>TRBJ2-1|TRBV24-1|.
ATSVKGVGEQF
>TRBJ1-3|TRBV27|.
ASSSGGLRSGNTIY
>TRBJ1-5|TRBV30|.
AWTPGRGNQPQH
>TRBJ2-3|TRBV30|once
AWIARSVTDTQY
>TRBJ1-1|TRBV14|.
ASSFADRGNTEAF
>TRBJ1-4|TRBV28|.
ASRKAILDEKLF
>TRBJ1-2|TRBV4-2|few
ASSLPPGQGPYGYT
>TRBJ2-7|TRBV2|.
ASRRGGTLYEQY
>TRBJ2-7|TRBV30|.
AWSSPGGRSDEQY
>TRBJ2-5|TRBV5-1|.
ASSSDRADRETQY
>TRBJ1-1|TRBV21-1|.
ASAHDMNTEAF
>TRBJ2-7|TRBV29-1|.
SVVGGSKSYEQY
>TRBJ1-2|TRBV6-6|.
ASRRGQGNYGYT
>TRBJ1-1|TRBV4-3|few
ASSRSVVPDTEAF
>TRBJ2-6|TRBV13|once
ASSLEGEGFSGANVLT
>TRBJ2-1|TRBV9|few
ASSQGLAGYNEQF
>TRBJ1-1|TRBV7-2|.
ASSSLVGYTEAF
>TRBJ1-1|TRBV7-8|.
ASSLVGETEAF
>TRBJ2-7|TRBV5-4|.
ASSSYGRSYEQY
>TRBJ1-1|TRBV19|.
ASKTTGGAGEAF
>TRBJ2-5|TRBV19|.
ASSATEDSLRETQY
>TRBJ2-5|TRBV29-1|.
SVESGGGMETQY